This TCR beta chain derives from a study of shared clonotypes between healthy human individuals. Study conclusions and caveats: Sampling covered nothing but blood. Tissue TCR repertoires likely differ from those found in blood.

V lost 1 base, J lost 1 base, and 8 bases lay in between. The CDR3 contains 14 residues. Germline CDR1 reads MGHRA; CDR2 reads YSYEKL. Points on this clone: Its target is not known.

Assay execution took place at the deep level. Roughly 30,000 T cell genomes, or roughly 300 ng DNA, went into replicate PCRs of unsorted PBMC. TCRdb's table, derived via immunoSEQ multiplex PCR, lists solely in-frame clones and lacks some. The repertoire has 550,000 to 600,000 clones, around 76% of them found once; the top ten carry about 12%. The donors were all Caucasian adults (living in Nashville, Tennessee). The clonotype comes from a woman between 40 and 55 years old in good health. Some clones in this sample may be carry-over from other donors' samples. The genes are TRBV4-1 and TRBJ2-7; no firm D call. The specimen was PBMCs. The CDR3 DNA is TGCGCCAGCAGCCAAGGGCCTATATCCTACGAGCAGTACTTC. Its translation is CASSQGPISYEQYF.